One and the same sample provided the 22 T cell receptor beta chains below, sequenced in a study of blood T cell repertoires in COVID-19. Profiling relied on immunoSEQ multiplex PCR, and the TCRdb table lists in-frame clones only, not all of them. The table includes some 190,000 clones, 80% detected once. The source material was PBMCs or T cells enriched from blood (not recorded which). The receptors come from a man under 40 with acute COVID-19.

The V call is TRBV7-2, the J call TRBJ2-2; tentative D call: TRBD2 (5 bases). The CDR3 length is 14 residues. Per the germline V gene, CDR1 is SGHTA and CDR2 is FQGNSA. V lost 5 bases and J lost 4, with 11 bases in between. DNA of the CDR3: TGTGCCAGCAGCCGGGATTTAGGCACCGGGGAGCTGTTTTTT. The encoded protein is CASSRDLGTGELFF.

This sequence joins TRBV19 and TRBJ1-6; D may be TRBD1 (6 bases). The V gene lost 4 bases and the J gene lost 10 bases, with 20 bases spanning the gap. This CDR3 spans 16 amino acids. The V gene's germline CDR1 is LNHDA and CDR2 SQIVND (reference sequence). The CDR3 DNA is TGTGCCAGTAGTACGGTAGGACAGACCCAAGGCTCACCCCTCCACTTT. Its protein product is CASSTVGQTQGSPLHF.

As concerns this clone: At the DNA level, this CDR3 is encoded by other sequences in the same sample as well. The chain combines TRBV11-2 with TRBJ2-7, with TRBD1 matching 7 bases. Germline loops: CDR1 SGHAT, CDR2 FQNNGV. The CDR3 loop spans 13 amino acids. V dropped 3 bases and J dropped 3; count of bases not matched to a gene: 2. The CDR3 DNA sequence: TGTGCCAGCAGCTTGGGACAGAGCTACGAGCAGTACTTC. Translated, it gives CASSLGQSYEQYF.

This sequence joins TRBV19 and TRBJ2-1; TRBD2 matches at 11 bases. The CDR3 length is 15 residues. J gave up 4 bases and V 9 bases, and 8 bases lay outside the gene matches. Germline V gives CDR1 LNHDA, CDR2 SQIVND (reference sequence). CDR3 in amino acids: CASKRTSGGYNEQFF. The CDR3 DNA reads as TGTGCCAGCAAAAGAACTAGCGGGGGATACAATGAGCAGTTCTTC.

This chain joins TRBV23-1 and TRBJ1-1; TRBD1 agrees at 7 bases. TRBV23-1 is marked as an open reading frame, function uncertain. V was clipped by 0 bases and J by 1 base; unmatched bases: 5. CDR3 length: 16 residues. CDR3 nucleotide sequence: TGCGCCAGCAGTCAATCGCAAGGGGGCACGAACACTGAAGCTTTCTTT. Its translation: CASSQSQGGTNTEAFF.

The chain is built from TRBV3-1 (or the pseudogene TRBV3-2) and TRBJ1-5; D remains ambiguous. CDR1 is LGHDT and CDR2 is YNNKEL in the germline V gene (reference sequence). V lost 2 bases and J 1 base, leaving 9 bases between the germline ends. This CDR3 has 15 residues. The CDR3 loop is CASSQNIQSNQPQHF. In DNA form, the CDR3 reads TGTGCCAGCAGCCAAAATATACAGAGCAATCAGCCCCAGCATTTT.

CDR3 loop: CASSPVMGGSYNEQFF. For the CDR3, the DNA is TGTGCCAGCAGCCCGGTTATGGGGGGTTCCTACAATGAGCAGTTCTTC. The rearrangement links TRBV7-9 to TRBJ2-1, with a weak D call TRBD2 (6 bases). This CDR3 is 16 amino acids long. Germline V lookup: CDR1 SEHNR, CDR2 FQNEAQ (reference sequence). V lost 5 bases and J 1 base, leaving 15 bases between the germline ends.

V gene TRBV7-9 combines with J gene TRBJ1-1; 10 positions match TRBD1. With 1 base clipped from V and 5 bases from J, the junction kept 4 bases outside the gene matches. CDR1 is SEHNR, CDR2 FQNEAQ, per germline (reference sequence). The CDR3 loop spans 15 amino acids. CDR3 coding DNA: TGTGCCAGCAGCTTAGGGGACAGGGGAGGGACTGAAGCTTTCTTT. Its translation is CASSLGDRGGTEAFF.

In its sample, this clone is medium-sized (0.01 to 0.1%). The genes are TRBV7-9 and TRBJ1-6; a weak D match, TRBD1 (6 bases). The length of the CDR3 is 17 residues. V was pared by 4 bases and J by 9 bases, with 22 bases between. Looked up from germline, CDR1 is SEHNR and CDR2 is FQNEAQ (reference sequence). The CDR3 DNA reads as TGTGCCAGCAGCTCACACGACTTACAGGGTGTGGGTTCACCCCTCCACTTT. It yields the protein CASSSHDLQGVGSPLHF.

The chain employs TRBV6-5 and TRBJ1-1; no clear D gene. Germline lookup yields CDR1 MNHEY and CDR2 SVGAGI. This CDR3 spans 12 amino acids. V dropped 7 bases and J dropped 7 bases, with 13 bases sitting between them. The CDR3 nucleotides are TGTGCCAGCATCGGGAGGACGAGTGAAGCTTTCTTT. Its translation is CASIGRTSEAFF.

V is TRBV27 and J is TRBJ2-3; 7 bases fit TRBD1. The CDR3 has 17 residues. V gave up 3 bases and J gave up 2 bases; unmatched junction bases: 11. Germline CDR1 is MNHEY and CDR2 is SMNVEV (reference sequence). This CDR3 is CASSLGRGTHLTDTQYF. The CDR3 DNA sequence: TGTGCCAGCAGTTTGGGCAGGGGGACGCACCTCACAGATACGCAGTATTTT.

The V and J genes are TRBV9 and TRBJ1-1; TRBD1 matches 7 bases. Germline V CDR1 and CDR2: SGDLS, YYNGEE. The CDR3 spans 15 residues. With V trimmed by 3 bases and J by 0 bases, 5 bases remained unmatched. The CDR3 here is CASSALDRVNTEAFF. In DNA form, the CDR3 reads TGTGCCAGCAGCGCGCTCGACAGGGTGAACACTGAAGCTTTCTTT.

The chain couples TRBV9 to TRBJ1-3; unclear D gene. The CDR3 contains 17 residues. In germline, CDR1 is SGDLS, CDR2 YYNGEE. The ends were cut back, 1 base at V and 1 base at J, with 15 bases in the middle. CDR3 loop: CASSVFHSRGSGNTIYF. The CDR3 DNA reads as TGTGCCAGCAGCGTATTCCACAGTCGGGGATCTGGAAACACCATATATTTT.

V usage is TRBV11-2 and J usage is TRBJ1-4; TRBD1 might be the D (6 bases). The germline CDR1 and CDR2 sequences are SGHAT and FQNNGV. Trimming cost V 5 bases and J 8 bases, with 15 bases left between them. This CDR3 is built from 14 residues. CDR3 sequence (DNA): TGTGCCAGCAGCACCCAACAGGGTCGAGAAAAACTGTTTTTT. Protein: CASSTQQGREKLFF.

The chain recombines TRBV19 with TRBJ2-1, with 7 bases lining up with TRBD2. The CDR3 length is 15 residues. With 7 bases clipped from V and 3 bases from J, the junction kept 9 bases outside the gene matches. The V gene's germline CDR1 is LNHDA and CDR2 SQIVND (reference sequence). CDR3: CASKYTAGDYNEQFF. The CDR3 coding sequence is TGTGCCAGTAAATATACGGCGGGGGACTACAATGAGCAGTTCTTC.

CDR3 sequence: CASSSYTGVDNPEAFF. Here the CDR3 DNA reads TGTGCCAGCAGCTCATATACAGGGGTGGACAATCCTGAAGCTTTCTTT. This chain connects TRBV5-4 to TRBJ1-1; 7 bases fit TRBD1. The CDR3 has 16 amino acids. J lost 6 bases, V lost 3 bases, and 14 bases had no gene match. CDR1 is SGHNT, CDR2 YYREEE, per germline (reference sequence).

This chain joins TRBV27 and TRBJ1-1; the D is unclear. V gave up 1 base and J gave up 0 bases, with 6 bases separating them. CDR1 and CDR2 (germline): MNHEY, SMNVEV (reference sequence). The CDR3 length is 14 residues. This CDR3 is CASSLYSLNTEAFF. The CDR3 DNA is TGTGCCAGCAGTTTATACAGTCTGAACACTGAAGCTTTCTTT.

The chain uses TRBV29-1 and TRBJ2-1; no clear D gene. CDR1 and CDR2 from the germline V gene are SQVTM and ANQGSEA. CDR3 length equals 11 residues. V was clipped by 5 bases and J by 6 bases, with 8 bases between them. The DNA for the CDR3 is TGCAGCGTTCGAACGGGCAATGAGCAGTTCTTC. It codes for CSVRTGNEQFF.

The chain combines TRBV6-1 with TRBJ2-3; 12 bases agree with TRBD1. Losses at the gene ends were 4 bases for V and 2 bases for J; bases not matched to a gene: 4. CDR1 is MNHNS and CDR2 is SASEGT in the germline V gene. The CDR3 sequence is 16 residues long. The CDR3 DNA reads as TGTGCCAGCAGTGGAGGGACAGGGGGCTACACAGATACGCAGTATTTT. Amino acids: CASSGGTGGYTDTQYF.

The chain couples TRBV5-1 to TRBJ2-7; no definite D call. CDR1 is SGHRS, CDR2 YFSETQ, per germline. V lost 0 bases to trimming and J lost 3 bases, with 13 bases between them. This CDR3 comprises 15 residues. The CDR3 DNA reads as TGCGCCAGCAGCTTGGTTCTATCGGGTTTCTACGAGCAGTACTTC. Amino acid sequence: CASSLVLSGFYEQYF.

This chain joins TRBV3-1 (or the pseudogene TRBV3-2) and TRBJ1-2; unclear D gene. Between the trimmed V and J ends, which lost 6 bases and 5 bases, there was a span of 22 bases. The germline V gene encodes CDR1 LGHDT and CDR2 YNNKEL (reference sequence). This CDR3 spans 16 amino acids. The CDR3 loop reads CASSSQQTVFEYGYTF. In DNA form, the CDR3 reads TGTGCCAGCAGTAGCCAACAAACGGTATTCGAATATGGCTACACCTTC.

The V and J genes are TRBV2 and TRBJ2-1, with 9 bases fitting TRBD1. Germline CDR1 and CDR2: SNHLY and FYNNEI. With 2 bases clipped from V and 7 bases from J, the junction kept 3 bases outside the gene matches. This CDR3 has 14 residues. This chain's CDR3 is CASSELTGGNEQFF. The DNA of the CDR3 is TGTGCCAGCAGTGAATTGACAGGGGGGAATGAGCAGTTCTTC. Based on the CDR3 plus reference TRBV2 and TRBJ2-1, the full variable domain is EPEVTQTPSHQVTQMGQEVILRCVPISNHLYFYWYRQILGQKVEFLVSFYNNEISEKSEIFDDQFSVERPDGSNFTLKIRSTKLEDSAMYFCASSELTGGNEQFFGPGTRLTVL.